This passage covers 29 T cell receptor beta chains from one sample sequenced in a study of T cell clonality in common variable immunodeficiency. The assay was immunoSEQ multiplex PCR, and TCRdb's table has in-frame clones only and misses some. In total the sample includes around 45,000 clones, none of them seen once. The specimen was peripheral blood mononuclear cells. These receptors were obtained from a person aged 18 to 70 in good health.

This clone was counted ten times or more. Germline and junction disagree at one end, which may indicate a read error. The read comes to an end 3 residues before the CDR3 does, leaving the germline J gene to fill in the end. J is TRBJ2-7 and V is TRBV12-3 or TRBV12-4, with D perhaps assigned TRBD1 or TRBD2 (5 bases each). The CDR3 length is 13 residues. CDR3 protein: CASGFRESYEQYF. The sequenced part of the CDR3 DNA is TGTGCCAGCGGTTTCAGGGAGAGCTACGAG.

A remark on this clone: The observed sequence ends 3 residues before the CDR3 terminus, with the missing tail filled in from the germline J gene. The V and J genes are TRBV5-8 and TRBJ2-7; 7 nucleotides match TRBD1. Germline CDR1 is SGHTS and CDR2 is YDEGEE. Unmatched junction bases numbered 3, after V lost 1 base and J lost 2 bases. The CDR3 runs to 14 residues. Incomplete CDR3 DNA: TGTGCCAGCAGCTTGTACAGGGGAGCCTACGAG. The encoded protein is CASSLYRGAYE. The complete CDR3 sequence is CASSLYRGAYEQYF.

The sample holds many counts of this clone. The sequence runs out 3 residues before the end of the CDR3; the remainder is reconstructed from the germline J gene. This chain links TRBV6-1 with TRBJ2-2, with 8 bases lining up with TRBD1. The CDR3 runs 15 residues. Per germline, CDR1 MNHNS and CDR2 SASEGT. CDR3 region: CASSEPGQGFYPLFF. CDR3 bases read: TGTGCCAGCAGTGAGCCCGGACAGGGATTCTATCCG.

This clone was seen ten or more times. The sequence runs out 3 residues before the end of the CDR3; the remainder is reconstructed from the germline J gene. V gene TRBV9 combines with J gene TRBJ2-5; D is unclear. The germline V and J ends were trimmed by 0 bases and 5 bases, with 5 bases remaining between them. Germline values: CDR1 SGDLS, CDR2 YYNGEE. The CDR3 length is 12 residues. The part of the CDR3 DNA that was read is TGTGCCAGCAGCGTAGATGGCGAGACC. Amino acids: CASSVDGET. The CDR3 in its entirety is CASSVDGETQYF.

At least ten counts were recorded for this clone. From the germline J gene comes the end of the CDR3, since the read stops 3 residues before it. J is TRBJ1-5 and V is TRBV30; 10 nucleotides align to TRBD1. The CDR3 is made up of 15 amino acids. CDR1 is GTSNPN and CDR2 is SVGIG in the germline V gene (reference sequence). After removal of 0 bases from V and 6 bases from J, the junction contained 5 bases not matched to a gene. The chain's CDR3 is CAWSVGTGVGQPQHF. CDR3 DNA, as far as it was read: TGTGCCTGGAGTGTAGGGACAGGGGTAGGTCAGCCC. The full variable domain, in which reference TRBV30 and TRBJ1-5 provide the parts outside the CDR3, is SQTIHQWPATLVQPVGSPLSLECTVEGTSNPNLYWYRQAAGRGLQLLFYSVGIGQISSEVPQNLSASRPQDRQFILSSKKLLLSDSGFYLCAWSVGTGVGQPQHFGDGTRLSIL.

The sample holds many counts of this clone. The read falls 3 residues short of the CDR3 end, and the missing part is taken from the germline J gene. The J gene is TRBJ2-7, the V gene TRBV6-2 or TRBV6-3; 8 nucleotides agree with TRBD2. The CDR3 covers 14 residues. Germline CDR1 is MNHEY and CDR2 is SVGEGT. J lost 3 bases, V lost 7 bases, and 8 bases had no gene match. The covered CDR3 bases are TGTGCCAGCATGGGGCGGGGGGCGCGCTACGAG. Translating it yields CASMGRGARYE. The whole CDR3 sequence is CASMGRGARYEQYF.

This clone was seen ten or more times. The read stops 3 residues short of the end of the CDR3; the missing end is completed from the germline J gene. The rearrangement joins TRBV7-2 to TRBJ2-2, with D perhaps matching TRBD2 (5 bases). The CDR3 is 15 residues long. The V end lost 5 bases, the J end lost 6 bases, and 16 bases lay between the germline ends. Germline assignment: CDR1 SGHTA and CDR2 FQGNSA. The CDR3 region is CASSHGLGSAGELFF. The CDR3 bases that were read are TGTGCCAGCAGCCACGGACTGGGGTCCGCCGGGGAG.

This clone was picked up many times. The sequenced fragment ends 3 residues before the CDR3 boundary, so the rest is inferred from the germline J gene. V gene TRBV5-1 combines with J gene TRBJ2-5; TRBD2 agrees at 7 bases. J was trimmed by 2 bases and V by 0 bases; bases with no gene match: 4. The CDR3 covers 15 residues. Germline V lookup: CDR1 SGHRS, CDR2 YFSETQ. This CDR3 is CASSLGTGLQETQYF. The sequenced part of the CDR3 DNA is TGCGCCAGCAGCTTGGGAACGGGACTACAAGAGACC.

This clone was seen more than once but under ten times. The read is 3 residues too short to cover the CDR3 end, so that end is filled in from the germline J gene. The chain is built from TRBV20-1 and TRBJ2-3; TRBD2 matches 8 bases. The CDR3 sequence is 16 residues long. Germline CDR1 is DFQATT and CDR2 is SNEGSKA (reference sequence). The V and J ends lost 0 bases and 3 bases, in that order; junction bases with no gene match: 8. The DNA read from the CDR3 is TGCAGTGCTAGAGATCCTAGCGGGTTCGGGACAGATACG. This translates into CSARDPSGFGTDT. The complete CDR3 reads CSARDPSGFGTDTQYF.

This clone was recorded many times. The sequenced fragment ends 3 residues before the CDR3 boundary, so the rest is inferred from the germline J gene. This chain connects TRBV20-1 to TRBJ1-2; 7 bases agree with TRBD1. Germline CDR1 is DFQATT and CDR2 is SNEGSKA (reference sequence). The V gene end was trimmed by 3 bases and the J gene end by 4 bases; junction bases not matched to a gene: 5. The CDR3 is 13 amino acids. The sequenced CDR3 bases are TGCAGTGCTAGTCGGGGGACAGTCTATGGC. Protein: CSASRGTVYG. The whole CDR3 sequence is CSASRGTVYGYTF.

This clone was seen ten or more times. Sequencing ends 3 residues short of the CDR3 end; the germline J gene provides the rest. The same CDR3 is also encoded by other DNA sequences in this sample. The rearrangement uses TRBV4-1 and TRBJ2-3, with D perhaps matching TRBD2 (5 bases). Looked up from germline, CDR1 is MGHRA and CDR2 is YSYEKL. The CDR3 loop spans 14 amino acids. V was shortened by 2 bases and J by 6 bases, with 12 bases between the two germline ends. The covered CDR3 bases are TGCGCCAGCAGCCAAAGTCTCCGGGGTGATACG. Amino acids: CASSQSLRGDT. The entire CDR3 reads CASSQSLRGDTQYF.

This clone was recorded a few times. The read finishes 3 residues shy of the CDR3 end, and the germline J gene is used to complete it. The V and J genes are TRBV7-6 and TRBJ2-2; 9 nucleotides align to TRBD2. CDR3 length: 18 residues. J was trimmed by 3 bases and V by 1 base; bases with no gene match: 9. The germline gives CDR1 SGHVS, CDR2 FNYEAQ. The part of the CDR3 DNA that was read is TGTGCCAGCAGCTTAGAACCGGGAAGCGGGAGGCACACCGGGGAG. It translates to CASSLEPGSGRHTGE. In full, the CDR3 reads CASSLEPGSGRHTGELFF.

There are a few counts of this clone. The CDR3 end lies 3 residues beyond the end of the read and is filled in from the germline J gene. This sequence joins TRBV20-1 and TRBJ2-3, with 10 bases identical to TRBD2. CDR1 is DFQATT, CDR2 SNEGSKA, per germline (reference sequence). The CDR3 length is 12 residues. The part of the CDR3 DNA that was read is TGCAGTGCTAGACTAGCGGGAGAGACG. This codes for CSARLAGET. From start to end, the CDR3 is CSARLAGETQYF.

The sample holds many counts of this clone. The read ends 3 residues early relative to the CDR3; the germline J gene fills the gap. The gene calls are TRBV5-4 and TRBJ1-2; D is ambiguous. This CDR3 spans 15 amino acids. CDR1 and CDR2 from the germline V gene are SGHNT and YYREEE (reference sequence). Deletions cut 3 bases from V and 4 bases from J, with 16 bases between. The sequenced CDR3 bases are TGTGCCAGCAGCTCGAACCCCGTCAACTCCTATGGC. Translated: CASSSNPVNSYG. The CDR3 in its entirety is CASSSNPVNSYGYTF.

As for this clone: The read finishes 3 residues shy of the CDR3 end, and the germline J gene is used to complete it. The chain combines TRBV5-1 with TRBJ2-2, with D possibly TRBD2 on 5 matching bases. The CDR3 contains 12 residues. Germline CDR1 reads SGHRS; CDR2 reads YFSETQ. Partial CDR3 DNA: TGCGCCAGCAGCTTGGTCGGGGAAAAG. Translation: CASSLVGEK. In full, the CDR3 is CASSLVGEKLFF.

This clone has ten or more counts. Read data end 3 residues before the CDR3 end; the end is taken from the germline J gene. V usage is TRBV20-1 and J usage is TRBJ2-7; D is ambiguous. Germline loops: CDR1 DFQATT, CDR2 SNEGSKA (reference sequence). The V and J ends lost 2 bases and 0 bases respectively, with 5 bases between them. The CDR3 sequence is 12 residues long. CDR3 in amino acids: CSARLGSYEQYF. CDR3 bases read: TGCAGTGCTAGACTAGGCTCCTACGAG.

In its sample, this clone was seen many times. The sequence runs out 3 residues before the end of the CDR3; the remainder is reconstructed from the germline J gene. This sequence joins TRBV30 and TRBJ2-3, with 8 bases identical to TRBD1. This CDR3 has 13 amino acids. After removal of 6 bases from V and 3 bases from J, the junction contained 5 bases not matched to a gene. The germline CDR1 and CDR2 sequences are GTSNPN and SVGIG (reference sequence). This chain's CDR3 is CACDRGVTDTQYF. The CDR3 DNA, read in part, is TGTGCCTGTGACAGGGGAGTGACAGATACG. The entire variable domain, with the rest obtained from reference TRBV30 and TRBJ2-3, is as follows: SQTIHQWPATLVQPVGSPLSLECTVEGTSNPNLYWYRQAAGRGLQLLFYSVGIGQISSEVPQNLSASRPQDRQFILSSKKLLLSDSGFYLCACDRGVTDTQYFGPGTRLTVL.

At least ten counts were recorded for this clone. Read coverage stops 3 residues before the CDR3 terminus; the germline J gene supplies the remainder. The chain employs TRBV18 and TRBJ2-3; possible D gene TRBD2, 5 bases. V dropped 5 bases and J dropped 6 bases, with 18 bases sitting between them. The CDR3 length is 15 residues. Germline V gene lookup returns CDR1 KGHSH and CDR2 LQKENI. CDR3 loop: CASSKKAGGLDTQYF. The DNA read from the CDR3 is TGTGCCAGCTCAAAGAAGGCCGGCGGGTTGGATACG.

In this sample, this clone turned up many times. Incomplete CDR3 DNA: TGCAGTGCCGAGCGACAGGGGGCGCGTGATACG. This translates into CSAERQGARDT. In full, the CDR3 reads CSAERQGARDTQYF. The V call is TRBV20-1, the J call TRBJ2-3, with 10 bases that match TRBD1. Coverage ceases 3 residues before the CDR3 finishes, and the germline J gene fills in the end. The V segment lost 6 bases and the J segment 6 bases; nucleotides outside the gene matches: 9. Per germline, CDR1 DFQATT and CDR2 SNEGSKA (reference sequence). The length of the CDR3 is 14 residues.

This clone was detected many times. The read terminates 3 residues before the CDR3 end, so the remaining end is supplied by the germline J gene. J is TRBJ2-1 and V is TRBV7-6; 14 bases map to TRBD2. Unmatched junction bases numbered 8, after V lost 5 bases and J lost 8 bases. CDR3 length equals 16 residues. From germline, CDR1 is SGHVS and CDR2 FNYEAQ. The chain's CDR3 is CASSKGLAGVGDEQFF. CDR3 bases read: TGTGCCAGCAGCAAGGGACTAGCGGGAGTAGGAGATGAG.

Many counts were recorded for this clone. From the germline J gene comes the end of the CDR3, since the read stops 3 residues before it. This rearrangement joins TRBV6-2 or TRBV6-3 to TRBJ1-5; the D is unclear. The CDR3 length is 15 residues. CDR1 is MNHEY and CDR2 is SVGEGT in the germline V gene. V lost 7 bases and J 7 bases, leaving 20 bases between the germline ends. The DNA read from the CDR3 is TGTGCCAGCACCCCAGGTGGTTCAGGAGAACAGCCC. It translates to CASTPGGSGEQP. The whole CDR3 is CASTPGGSGEQPQHF.

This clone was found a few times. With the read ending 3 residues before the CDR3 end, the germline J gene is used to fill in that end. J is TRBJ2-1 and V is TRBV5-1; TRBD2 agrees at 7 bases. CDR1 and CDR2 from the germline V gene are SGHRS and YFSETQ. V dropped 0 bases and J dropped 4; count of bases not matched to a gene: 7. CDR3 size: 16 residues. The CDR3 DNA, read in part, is TGCGCCAGCAGCTTGGGGGCTAGCGGCACATACAATGAG. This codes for CASSLGASGTYNE. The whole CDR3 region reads CASSLGASGTYNEQFF.

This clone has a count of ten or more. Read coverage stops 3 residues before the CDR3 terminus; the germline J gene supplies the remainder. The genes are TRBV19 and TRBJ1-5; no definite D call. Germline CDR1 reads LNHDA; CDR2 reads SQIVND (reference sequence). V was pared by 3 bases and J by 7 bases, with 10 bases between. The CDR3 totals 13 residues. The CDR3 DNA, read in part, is TGTGCCAGTAGTATTTCCAGGAGGCAGCCC. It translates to CASSISRRQP. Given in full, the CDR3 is CASSISRRQPQHF.

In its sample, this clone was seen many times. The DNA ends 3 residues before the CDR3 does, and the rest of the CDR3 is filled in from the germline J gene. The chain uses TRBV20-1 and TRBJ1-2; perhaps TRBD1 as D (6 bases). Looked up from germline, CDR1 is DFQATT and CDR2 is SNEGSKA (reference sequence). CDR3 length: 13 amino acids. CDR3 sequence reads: CSAEGGGGYGYTF. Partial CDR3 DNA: TGCAGCGCTGAGGGGGGGGGCGGGTATGGC.

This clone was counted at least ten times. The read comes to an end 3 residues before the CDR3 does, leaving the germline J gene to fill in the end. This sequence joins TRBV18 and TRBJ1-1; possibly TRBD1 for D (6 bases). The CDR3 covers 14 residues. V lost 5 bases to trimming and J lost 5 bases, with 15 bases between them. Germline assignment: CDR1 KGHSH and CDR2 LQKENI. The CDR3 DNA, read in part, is TGTGCCAGCTCAACCTCAGGGGAAGTGACTGAA. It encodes CASSTSGEVTE. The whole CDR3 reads CASSTSGEVTEAFF.

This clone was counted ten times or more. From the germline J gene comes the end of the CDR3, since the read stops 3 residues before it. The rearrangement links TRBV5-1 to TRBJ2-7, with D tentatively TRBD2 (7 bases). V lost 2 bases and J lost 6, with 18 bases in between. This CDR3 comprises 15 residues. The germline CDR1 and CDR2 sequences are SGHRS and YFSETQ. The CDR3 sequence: CASSLQERGGTEQYF. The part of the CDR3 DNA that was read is TGCGCCAGCAGCTTACAGGAGAGGGGGGGCACCGAG.

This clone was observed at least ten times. CDR3 residues: CASSLLEDSHEQYF. The part of the CDR3 DNA that was read is TGTGCCAGCAGCCTTCTGGAGGACTCACACGAG. The V and J genes are TRBV11-2 and TRBJ2-7; maybe TRBD2 (5 bases). The read comes to an end 3 residues before the CDR3 does, leaving the germline J gene to fill in the end. V was pared by 5 bases and J by 5 bases, with 16 bases between. Germline values: CDR1 SGHAT, CDR2 FQNNGV. The CDR3 covers 14 residues.

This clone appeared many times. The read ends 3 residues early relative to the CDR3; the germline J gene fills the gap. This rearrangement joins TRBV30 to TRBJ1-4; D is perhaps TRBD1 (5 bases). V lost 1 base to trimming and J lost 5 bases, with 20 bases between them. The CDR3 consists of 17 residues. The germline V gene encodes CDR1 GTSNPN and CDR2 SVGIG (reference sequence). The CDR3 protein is CAWSEWGRARSNEKLFF. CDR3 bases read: TGTGCCTGGAGTGAGTGGGGCCGAGCCAGATCCAATGAAAAA. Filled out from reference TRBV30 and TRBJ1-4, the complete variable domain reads SQTIHQWPATLVQPVGSPLSLECTVEGTSNPNLYWYRQAAGRGLQLLFYSVGIGQISSEVPQNLSASRPQDRQFILSSKKLLLSDSGFYLCAWSEWGRARSNEKLFFGSGTQLSVL.

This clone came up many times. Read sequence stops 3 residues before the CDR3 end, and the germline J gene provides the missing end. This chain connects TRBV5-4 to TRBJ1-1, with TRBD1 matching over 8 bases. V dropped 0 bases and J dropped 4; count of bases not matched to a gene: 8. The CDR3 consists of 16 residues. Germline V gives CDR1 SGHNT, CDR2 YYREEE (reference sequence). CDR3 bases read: TGTGCCAGCAGCTTGGACCAGGGGGCAGGGGGCACTGAA. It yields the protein CASSLDQGAGGTE. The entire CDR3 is CASSLDQGAGGTEAFF.